This is a list of T cell receptor beta chains from one sample in a study of Ad26.COV2.S vaccination and SARS-CoV-2 variants. The repertoire was sequenced with immunoSEQ multiplex PCR; TCRdb's copy has only in-frame clones and lacks some. The sample records roughly 400,000 clones, about 92% being singletons. Sequenced material: peripheral blood, taken in a trial of Ad26.COV2.S vaccine versus placebo. The origin of the receptors is a person aged 18-65 years who received the Ad26.COV2.S COVID-19 vaccine or a placebo. Each CDR3 is given with its conserved first and last residue. Fields, in order: D gene, clone size, J gene, V gene, CDR3 DNA, CDR3 protein. The D gene is left open where the match is weak. The listing skips clone size in some rows; elsewhere it reads once, few, many or a size class.

TRBD1,-,TRBJ1-2,TRBV29-1,TGCAGCGCCGTGGGACAGGGCTATGGCTACACCTTC,CSAVGQGYGYTF
TRBD1,-,TRBJ2-7,TRBV28,TGTGCCAGCAGCCCCTGGGACAGGGTCTACGAGCAGTACTTC,CASSPWDRVYEQYF
-,-,TRBJ2-4,TRBV18,TGTGCCAGCTCACCACCCCCGCTCGCGGGGACAAACATTCAGTACTTC,CASSPPPLAGTNIQYF
-,-,TRBJ2-7,TRBV3-1/TRBV3-2,TGTGCCAGCAGCCAAGACTCACCCTACGAGCAGTACTTC,CASSQDSPYEQYF
-,-,TRBJ2-2,TRBV11-2,TGTGCCAGCAGCTTAGATCGTTACACCGGGGAGCTGTTTTTT,CASSLDRYTGELFF
-,-,TRBJ2-3,TRBV28,TGTGCCAGCAGTCCACTCGGACCCCACACAACCGATACGCAGTATTTT,CASSPLGPHTTDTQYF
-,-,TRBJ1-2,TRBV7-8,TGTGCCAGCAGCCCATCAATTCAGAGGGGCTACACCTTC,CASSPSIQRGYTF
-,-,TRBJ2-1,TRBV15,TGTGCCACCACCCAGGGGCTTGAGCAGTTCTTC,CATTQGLEQFF
-,once,TRBJ2-7,TRBV5-4,TGTGCCAGCAGCTTGTTGCCTTCCGGGCCGAGCGAGCAGTACTTC,CASSLLPSGPSEQYF
-,-,TRBJ1-2,TRBV6-2/TRBV6-3,TGTGCCAGCCGCCCGCTGGGGGCGAACTATGGCTACACCTTC,CASRPLGANYGYTF
TRBD1,-,TRBJ1-5,TRBV5-6,TGTGCCAGCAGCCTAGGGACAGGGATAGGCAATCAGCCCCAGCATTTT,CASSLGTGIGNQPQHF
-,-,TRBJ1-1,TRBV27,TGTGCCAGCACTCCCCAGGGAGGGAACACTGAAGCTTTCTTT,CASTPQGGNTEAFF
TRBD2,-,TRBJ2-1,TRBV18,TGTGCCAGCTCACCCCCGACTGTCGGGAGGGCCAATGAGCAGTTCTTC,CASSPPTVGRANEQFF
-,-,TRBJ1-5,TRBV18,TGTGCCAGCTCACCAAGATCGGGGCCGCCCCAGCATTTT,CASSPRSGPPQHF
-,-,TRBJ2-1,TRBV5-5,TGTGCCAGCAGCTTAGGAGCCCACAATGAGCAGTTCTTC,CASSLGAHNEQFF
TRBD1,-,TRBJ1-1,TRBV6-2/TRBV6-3,TGTGCCAGCAGTTACTCGGACAGGTCGGGTAGTGAAGCTTTCTTT,CASSYSDRSGSEAFF
-,once,TRBJ2-7,TRBV27,TGTGCCAGCAGCGGGACAAGCCGCTACGAGCAGTACTTC,CASSGTSRYEQYF
-,-,TRBJ2-7,TRBV7-3,TGTGCCAGCAGCCCTGACGGACGTAGGGTCTACGAGCAGTACTTC,CASSPDGRRVYEQYF
TRBD1,-,TRBJ2-7,TRBV18,TGTGCCAGCTCACCCAGACAGGGGTCCTACGAGCAGTACTTC,CASSPRQGSYEQYF
-,-,TRBJ1-1,TRBV6-2/TRBV6-3,TGTGCCAGCAGTTACTTGGGGTTTAGGCCGAACACTGAAGCTTTCTTT,CASSYLGFRPNTEAFF
TRBD2,-,TRBJ2-1,TRBV20-1,TGCAGTGCTAGTATCCCACTAGCGGGAGCCTACAATGAGCAGTTCTTC,CSASIPLAGAYNEQFF
-,-,TRBJ2-1,TRBV2,TGTGCCAGCACCGAGACCAATGAGCAGTTCTTC,CASTETNEQFF
TRBD2,-,TRBJ2-1,TRBV15,TGTGCCACCAGCAGGGGACTAGCCGGGCAAGGTTTCTTC,CATSRGLAGQGFF
-,-,TRBJ2-2,TRBV25-1,TGTGCCAGCAGTGAATTGGTAGGGGCGAACACCGGGGAGCTGTTTTTT,CASSELVGANTGELFF
-,few,TRBJ1-5,TRBV7-2,TGTGCCAGCAGCTTAGCGGGGACAAATCAGCCCCAGCATTTT,CASSLAGTNQPQHF
-,-,TRBJ2-1,TRBV28,TGTGCCAGCAGTCCACGGCCCTCCCGAGGTCTTAGCTCCTACAATGAGCAGTTCTTC,CASSPRPSRGLSSYNEQFF
-,-,TRBJ2-1,TRBV4-1,TGCGCCAGCAGCCAAGTTGACAGGCAATTCTCCTACAATGAGCAGTTCTTC,CASSQVDRQFSYNEQFF
TRBD1,-,TRBJ2-7,TRBV25-1,TGTGCCAGCAGCGATGACAGGGTGGTCGAGCAGTACTTC,CASSDDRVVEQYF
TRBD2,-,TRBJ2-7,TRBV3-1/TRBV3-2,TGTGCCAGCAGCCCATTTCCTAGCGGGAGTTCGTACGAGCAGTACTTC,CASSPFPSGSSYEQYF
-,once,TRBJ2-7,TRBV11-2,TGTGCCAGCAGCCATAGTCCAGGGCGCGAGCAGTACTTC,CASSHSPGREQYF
-,-,TRBJ2-2,TRBV21-1,TGTGCCAGCAGCAAAATATCTAGCGGGAGTAACGCCTGCACCGGGGAGCTGTTTTTT,CASSKISSGSNACTGELFF
-,-,TRBJ1-4,TRBV28,TGTGCCAGCAGTCCCTCTCCGAGAGGGGGAGAAGTTTGGGAAAAACTGTTTTTT,CASSPSPRGGEVWEKLFF
-,-,TRBJ2-1,TRBV29-1,TGCAGCGTTGGGCGGGGTACCTACAATGAGCAGTTCTTC,CSVGRGTYNEQFF
-,-,TRBJ2-7,TRBV9,TGTGCCAGCAGCGTATCTAGCGCAGCCTACGAGCAGTACTTC,CASSVSSAAYEQYF